This is a list of T cell receptor beta chains from one sample in a study of vaccination and CD4 T cells after COVID-19. TCRdb ran MiXCR on the PCR reads and lists one entry per CDR3 protein. The sample records more than 15,000 distinct CDR3 sequences, 43% being singletons. Their antigen targets remain unknown. The source was CD4+ T cells from blood, cultured in vitro, collected before SARS-CoV-2 vaccination. Receptors originate from a human donor who had recovered from COVID-19. CDR3s include the opening cysteine and the closing phenylalanine or tryptophan. Each record gives: D gene, V gene, J gene, clone size, CDR3 DNA, CDR3 protein. The D gene is left open where the match is weak. Size is omitted from some rows. Given values are once, few, many or a class for expanded clones.

d_call: NA; v_call: TRBV28; j_call: TRBJ2-7; clone_size: NA; cdr3_nt: TGTGCCAGCAGTTCCGGCAACCGCCCCTACGAGCAGTACTTC; cdr3_aa: CASSSGNRPYEQYF
d_call: NA; v_call: TRBV10-3; j_call: TRBJ1-2; clone_size: NA; cdr3_nt: TGTGCCATCAGGTCGACAGGCAGAGCTAACTATGGCTACACCTTC; cdr3_aa: CAIRSTGRANYGYTF
d_call: NA; v_call: TRBV28; j_call: TRBJ1-6; clone_size: NA; cdr3_nt: TGTGCCAGCAGTTTAGGACCCCGTCCCCTCCACTTT; cdr3_aa: CASSLGPRPLHF
d_call: TRBD1; v_call: TRBV28; j_call: TRBJ1-5; clone_size: NA; cdr3_nt: TGTGCCAGCAGTGCCACAGGGGGCGGGGGCAATCAGCCCCAGCATTTT; cdr3_aa: CASSATGGGGNQPQHF
d_call: TRBD1; v_call: TRBV7-9; j_call: TRBJ1-2; clone_size: few; cdr3_nt: TGTGCCAGCGGCACCCAGAGGACAGGGCATGGCTACACCTTC; cdr3_aa: CASGTQRTGHGYTF
d_call: NA; v_call: TRBV2; j_call: TRBJ2-7; clone_size: NA; cdr3_nt: TGTGCCAGCAGTGGGGGTCACTACGAGCAGTACTTC; cdr3_aa: CASSGGHYEQYF
d_call: NA; v_call: TRBV7-2; j_call: TRBJ2-7; clone_size: NA; cdr3_nt: TGTGCCAGCAGCTTAGTCAGAGCCTACGAGCAGTACTTC; cdr3_aa: CASSLVRAYEQYF
d_call: NA; v_call: TRBV5-4; j_call: TRBJ2-5; clone_size: NA; cdr3_nt: TGTGCCAGCAGCTTGCAGCGATTACAAGAGACCCAGTACTTC; cdr3_aa: CASSLQRLQETQYF
d_call: TRBD1; v_call: TRBV28; j_call: TRBJ1-2; clone_size: few; cdr3_nt: TGTGCCAGCAGTTTCGGTGACAGGGGGTATTCTGGCTACACCTTC; cdr3_aa: CASSFGDRGYSGYTF
d_call: TRBD1; v_call: TRBV20-1; j_call: TRBJ1-2; clone_size: few; cdr3_nt: TGCAGTGCTACAGGGGGCAACTATGGCTACACCTTC; cdr3_aa: CSATGGNYGYTF
d_call: TRBD2; v_call: TRBV19; j_call: TRBJ2-1; clone_size: once; cdr3_nt: TGTGCCACCAGCGACCTAGCGGGCAATGAGCAGTTCTTC; cdr3_aa: CATSDLAGNEQFF
d_call: NA; v_call: TRBV7-6; j_call: TRBJ2-7; clone_size: NA; cdr3_nt: TGTGCCAGCAGCTTAGGTCTGGCGGGATACGAGCAGTACTTC; cdr3_aa: CASSLGLAGYEQYF
d_call: NA; v_call: TRBV7-2; j_call: TRBJ2-6; clone_size: NA; cdr3_nt: TGTGCCAGCAGCTTACGAACAACCTCTGGGGCCAACGTCCTGACTTTC; cdr3_aa: CASSLRTTSGANVLTF
d_call: NA; v_call: TRBV30; j_call: TRBJ1-6; clone_size: few; cdr3_nt: TGTGCCTTGGGAACAGGACTAAATTCACCCCTCCACTTT; cdr3_aa: CALGTGLNSPLHF
d_call: NA; v_call: TRBV24-1; j_call: TRBJ2-7; clone_size: few; cdr3_nt: TGTGCCACCAGTGTTGGACATTCCGACGAGCAGTACTTC; cdr3_aa: CATSVGHSDEQYF
d_call: NA; v_call: TRBV10-1; j_call: TRBJ2-7; clone_size: NA; cdr3_nt: TGCGCCAGCAGCCCCAGTAGGGCATCGCCCTACGAGCAGTACTTC; cdr3_aa: CASSPSRASPYEQYF
d_call: NA; v_call: TRBV19; j_call: TRBJ1-1; clone_size: NA; cdr3_nt: TGTGCCAGTAGTATCCCGGGGGTCCCTCAAGCTTTCTTT; cdr3_aa: CASSIPGVPQAFF
d_call: TRBD1; v_call: TRBV15; j_call: TRBJ2-7; clone_size: NA; cdr3_nt: TGTGCCACCAGCGAATCCGGACAGGGAAGGGACGAGCAGTACTTC; cdr3_aa: CATSESGQGRDEQYF
d_call: NA; v_call: TRBV4-1; j_call: TRBJ1-2; clone_size: NA; cdr3_nt: TGCGCCAGCAGCCAAGATGTCGCAGGGGCCTATGGCTACACCTTC; cdr3_aa: CASSQDVAGAYGYTF
d_call: NA; v_call: TRBV20-1; j_call: TRBJ2-1; clone_size: NA; cdr3_nt: TGCAGTGCTAAAAACAGGAGGGGATACAATGAGCAGTTCTTC; cdr3_aa: CSAKNRRGYNEQFF
d_call: NA; v_call: TRBV5-6; j_call: TRBJ1-6; clone_size: NA; cdr3_nt: TGTGCCAGCAGCTTGGCAGGCCATAATTCACCCCTCCACTTT; cdr3_aa: CASSLAGHNSPLHF
d_call: NA; v_call: TRBV28; j_call: TRBJ1-2; clone_size: NA; cdr3_nt: TGTGCCAGCAGTTTAGGTGGGGGGGCCGGTGGCTACACCTTC; cdr3_aa: CASSLGGGAGGYTF
d_call: TRBD2; v_call: TRBV20-1; j_call: TRBJ2-3; clone_size: NA; cdr3_nt: TGCAGAGAAGGACTAGCGGGGGATTGGGATACGCAGTATTTT; cdr3_aa: CREGLAGDWDTQYF
d_call: NA; v_call: TRBV7-9; j_call: TRBJ1-1; clone_size: NA; cdr3_nt: TGTGCCAGCAGCTTAAGTAGGGGGATGAGGACTGAAGCTTTCTTT; cdr3_aa: CASSLSRGMRTEAFF
d_call: TRBD1; v_call: TRBV19; j_call: TRBJ2-2; clone_size: NA; cdr3_nt: TGTGCCAGCAGGGGGCGTGGGACCGGGGAGCTGTTTTTT; cdr3_aa: CASRGRGTGELFF
d_call: NA; v_call: TRBV10-3; j_call: TRBJ2-5; clone_size: NA; cdr3_nt: TGTGCCATCAGGAGGGGGGAGACCCAGTACTTC; cdr3_aa: CAIRRGETQYF
d_call: NA; v_call: TRBV6-4; j_call: TRBJ2-2; clone_size: few; cdr3_nt: TGTGCCAGCAGTGACGGGACGGCCACCGGGGAGCTGTTTTTT; cdr3_aa: CASSDGTATGELFF
d_call: TRBD1; v_call: TRBV7-2; j_call: TRBJ2-2; clone_size: NA; cdr3_nt: TGTGCCAGCAGCGCCGGGACAGGAGGAGCCGGGGAGCTGTTTTTT; cdr3_aa: CASSAGTGGAGELFF
d_call: NA; v_call: TRBV14; j_call: TRBJ1-6; clone_size: NA; cdr3_nt: TGTGCCAGCAGCCAAGTCTTACCGAATTCACCCCTCCACTTT; cdr3_aa: CASSQVLPNSPLHF
d_call: NA; v_call: TRBV11-3; j_call: TRBJ1-6; clone_size: NA; cdr3_nt: TGTGCCAGCAGCTCTCGACAGGATAATTCACCCCTCCACTTT; cdr3_aa: CASSSRQDNSPLHF
d_call: NA; v_call: TRBV12-3/TRBV12-4; j_call: TRBJ2-5; clone_size: NA; cdr3_nt: TGTGCCAGCAGTTCACAAGAGACCCAGTACTTC; cdr3_aa: CASSSQETQYF
d_call: NA; v_call: TRBV2; j_call: TRBJ2-5; clone_size: NA; cdr3_nt: TGTGCCAGCAGTGAGGTTCGGGAGCTGAAGACCCAGTACTTC; cdr3_aa: CASSEVRELKTQYF
d_call: NA; v_call: TRBV19; j_call: TRBJ1-1; clone_size: few; cdr3_nt: TGTGCCAGTAGTCCTACCGTTTTTGTCACTGAAGCTTTCTTT; cdr3_aa: CASSPTVFVTEAFF
d_call: TRBD1; v_call: TRBV6-1; j_call: TRBJ2-7; clone_size: few; cdr3_nt: TGTGCCAGCAGTAACCGGGACAGGGGCTACGAGCAGTACTTC; cdr3_aa: CASSNRDRGYEQYF
d_call: TRBD2; v_call: TRBV7-2; j_call: TRBJ2-3; clone_size: NA; cdr3_nt: TGTGCCAGCAGCTTAAATGGGGGGGCAGATACGCAGTATTTT; cdr3_aa: CASSLNGGADTQYF
d_call: TRBD1; v_call: TRBV20-1; j_call: TRBJ2-7; clone_size: NA; cdr3_nt: TGCAGTGCAGGGCAGGGGGTACACTCCTACGAGCAGTACTTC; cdr3_aa: CSAGQGVHSYEQYF
d_call: NA; v_call: TRBV19; j_call: TRBJ2-2; clone_size: NA; cdr3_nt: TGTGCCAGTGTGTACCCGAACACCGGGGAGCTGTTTTTT; cdr3_aa: CASVYPNTGELFF
d_call: TRBD2; v_call: TRBV19; j_call: TRBJ2-1; clone_size: NA; cdr3_nt: TGTGCCAGTAGTACCTTTCATCTAGCGGGAGGAGGCAATGAGCAGTTCTTC; cdr3_aa: CASSTFHLAGGGNEQFF
d_call: NA; v_call: TRBV7-9; j_call: TRBJ1-1; clone_size: few; cdr3_nt: TGTGCCAGCAGACCGACACAGATGAACACTGAAGCTTTCTTT; cdr3_aa: CASRPTQMNTEAFF
d_call: NA; v_call: TRBV28; j_call: TRBJ2-5; clone_size: NA; cdr3_nt: TGTGCCAGCAGTGGTAGCAGACTTCAAGAGACCCAGTACTTC; cdr3_aa: CASSGSRLQETQYF
d_call: TRBD1; v_call: TRBV7-8; j_call: TRBJ2-7; clone_size: NA; cdr3_nt: TGTGCCAGCAGCTGGGAGACAGGGGGCCCCTACGAGCAGTACTTC; cdr3_aa: CASSWETGGPYEQYF
d_call: TRBD2; v_call: TRBV7-6; j_call: TRBJ2-2; clone_size: once; cdr3_nt: TGTGCCAGCAGCCACGGACTAGCGGGATCGGCCGGGGAGCTGTTTTTT; cdr3_aa: CASSHGLAGSAGELFF
d_call: NA; v_call: TRBV6-2/TRBV6-3; j_call: TRBJ2-5; clone_size: few; cdr3_nt: TGTGCCAGCAGTTACCAAGAGACCCAGTACTTC; cdr3_aa: CASSYQETQYF
d_call: TRBD1; v_call: TRBV7-9; j_call: TRBJ1-2; clone_size: NA; cdr3_nt: TGTGCCAGCAGCTTAGCCGGACAGGCGTTCTATGGCTACACCTTC; cdr3_aa: CASSLAGQAFYGYTF
d_call: TRBD1; v_call: TRBV7-9; j_call: TRBJ2-2; clone_size: NA; cdr3_nt: TGTGCCAGCAGCCCGACGACAGGGGGCCTCACCGGGGAGCTGTTTTTT; cdr3_aa: CASSPTTGGLTGELFF
d_call: NA; v_call: TRBV30; j_call: TRBJ2-5; clone_size: NA; cdr3_nt: TGTGCCTGGAAAAACAACCAGGGACTGCGAGTTGGGACCCAGTACTTC; cdr3_aa: CAWKNNQGLRVGTQYF
d_call: NA; v_call: TRBV7-3; j_call: TRBJ2-3; clone_size: NA; cdr3_nt: TGTGCCAGCAGCTTAACCGCCCACCATACGCAGTATTTT; cdr3_aa: CASSLTAHHTQYF